The 13 T cell receptor beta chains below were found in one sample sequenced in a study of blood T cell repertoires in COVID-19. Profiled with immunoSEQ multiplex PCR; TCRdb holds only in-frame clones, not every one. The sample lists just over 200,000 clones; 85% to 90% were seen once. Material: peripheral blood. The receptor set was obtained from an elderly man with acute or convalescent COVID-19.

The chain combines TRBV11-3 with TRBJ2-5; 7 bases agree with TRBD1. The CDR3 covers 15 residues. Germline values: CDR1 SGHNT, CDR2 YENEEA. V shed 3 bases and J 0 bases; nucleotides not matched to a gene: 4. CDR3 residues: CASSFAGGNQETQYF. CDR3 nucleotides: TGTGCCAGCAGCTTCGCAGGGGGTAACCAAGAGACCCAGTACTTC.

V and J are TRBV18 and TRBJ1-4, with 8 bases matching TRBD1. CDR3 length: 15 amino acids. CDR1 and CDR2 (germline): KGHSH, LQKENI. Trimming cost V 2 bases and J 8 bases; bases outside gene matches: 7. CDR3 region: CASSPNTGGDEKLFF. The CDR3 DNA is TGTGCCAGCTCACCAAATACAGGGGGAGACGAAAAACTGTTTTTT.

The rearrangement joins TRBV19 to TRBJ2-2; tentative D call: TRBD1 (6 bases). This CDR3 spans 16 amino acids. Trimming took 5 bases from V and 0 from J, leaving 13 bases between them. Germline V gene lookup returns CDR1 LNHDA and CDR2 SQIVND (reference sequence). The CDR3 here is CASSGRGATNTGELFF. DNA for the CDR3: TGTGCCAGTAGTGGCAGGGGCGCTACGAACACCGGGGAGCTGTTTTTT.

This chain joins TRBV6-5 and TRBJ2-3, with 10 bases aligning to TRBD2. The CDR3 is 14 residues long. Germline-derived CDR1 and CDR2 are MNHEY and SVGAGI. The CDR3 protein is CGVGRAGGPDTQYF. Here the CDR3 DNA reads TGTGGGGTGGGGCGAGCGGGAGGGCCTGATACGCAGTATTTT.

The V and J genes are TRBV6-5 and TRBJ1-2; unclear D gene. The germline gives CDR1 MNHEY, CDR2 SVGAGI. The CDR3 spans 13 residues. Trimming stripped 0 bases from V and 8 bases from J, with 10 bases between. The DNA for the CDR3 is TGTGCCAGCAGTTACTCGATACAGCGGGGCTACACCTTC. Protein: CASSYSIQRGYTF.

The chain joins TRBV19 to TRBJ2-1, with D possibly matching TRBD2 (6 bases). V shed 1 base and J shed 12 bases, with 16 bases lying between them. The CDR3 is made up of 14 amino acids. Germline CDR1 and CDR2: LNHDA and SQIVND (reference sequence). CDR3 sequence (DNA): TGTGCCAGTAGTATAGCCGGGAGATGGGCGGGGCAGTTCTTC. Its protein product is CASSIAGRWAGQFF.

CDR3 region: CATSDDSGTGGLSGNQPQHF. DNA of the CDR3: TGTGCCACCAGTGATGATTCCGGGACAGGGGGTTTGAGTGGCAATCAGCCCCAGCATTTT. V usage is TRBV24-1 and J usage is TRBJ1-5; 11 nucleotides match TRBD1. Trimming cost V 3 bases and J 2 bases; bases outside gene matches: 14. This CDR3 has 20 residues. Germline CDR1 KGHDR, CDR2 SFDVKD.

V is TRBV21-1 and J is TRBJ2-5; the D call TRBD1 from the table was never checked on the DNA. TRBV21-1 is a pseudogene locus. The CDR3 loop spans 13 amino acids. The CDR3 is CASSRAGKETQYF. The CDR3 coding sequence is TGTGCCAGCAGCAGGGCAGGGAAAGAGACCCAGTACTTC.

This clone has a single count. V is TRBV2 and J is TRBJ2-7, with D maybe TRBD2 (6 bases). This CDR3 spans 15 amino acids. CDR1 and CDR2 (germline): SNHLY, FYNNEI. Trimming removed 0 bases from V and 1 base from J, with 10 bases in between. CDR3 in DNA: TGTGCCAGCAGTGAAGCGGGAGGTCGATCCTACGAGCAGTACGTC. Translating gives CASSEAGGRSYEQYV.

J is TRBJ1-2 and V is TRBV28, with D possibly being TRBD1 (5 bases). The V end lost 3 bases, the J end lost 4 bases, and 9 bases lay between the germline ends. The CDR3 covers 13 residues. Germline assignment: CDR1 MDHEN and CDR2 SYDVKM. CDR3 coding DNA: TGTGCCAGCAGTTTGGGGGGAGGCTATGGCTACACCTTC. Protein: CASSLGGGYGYTF.

In this sample, this clone turned up once. The V gene is TRBV3-1 (or the pseudogene TRBV3-2), the J gene TRBJ2-5, with 7 nucleotides matching TRBD2. V dropped 7 bases and J dropped 1; count of bases not matched to a gene: 9. The CDR3 length is 15 residues. Germline V CDR1 and CDR2: LGHDT, YNNKEL (reference sequence). The CDR3 DNA follows: TGTGCCAGCACCGCGACTAGCACGGTCCAAGAGACCCAGTACTTC. This translates into CASTATSTVQETQYF.

The V call is TRBV2, the J call TRBJ1-5; TRBD1 matches at 7 bases. The CDR3 loop spans 14 amino acids. V shed 6 bases, J shed 14 bases, and the junction held 16 bases outside the gene matches. CDR1 is SNHLY and CDR2 is FYNNEI in the germline V gene. The CDR3 nucleotides read TGTGCCAGCAGGGCCCATCCACAGGGGCCGCTTGAGCATTTT. The encoded protein is CASRAHPQGPLEHF.

The chain couples TRBV19 to TRBJ1-2; weak D call: TRBD1 (5 bases). CDR3 size: 14 residues. Germline CDR1 LNHDA, CDR2 SQIVND (reference sequence). The V end lost 7 bases, the J end lost 2 bases, and 14 bases lay between the germline ends. CDR3 coding DNA: TGTGCCAGTACGGGGGAGACGGTAAACTATGGCTACACCTTC. It yields the protein CASTGETVNYGYTF.